This TCR beta chain stems from a study of OX40 agonist ivuxolimab in advanced cancers. Study as a whole: Age averaged 60 years (range roughly 23 to 85), and about 86% were male. General study points: The average count of expanded clones was higher among CD8+ T cells than among CD4+. Partly responding patients at 0.1-3.0 mg/kg showed some of the smallest clonal expansion.

Measured with immunoSEQ multiplex PCR; TCRdb has only the in-frame clones, and not every one. This table has 60,000 to 80,000 clones, roughly 88% appearing once. As concerns this clone: Its antigen is still unknown.

Anyone with autoimmune disease history or systemic immunosuppression was excluded. The input for sequencing was CD4+ or CD8+ T cells sorted from blood, taken in a trial of the OX40 agonist ivuxolimab. The source of this sequence is an adult with an advanced solid tumor such as melanoma, head and neck, liver or kidney cancer.

The DNA for the CDR3 is TGCGCCAGCAGCCAAGGAAGGGGGCGCACTAATGAAAAACTGTTTTTT. It encodes CASSQGRGRTNEKLFF. The V and J genes are TRBV4-1 and TRBJ1-4, with 7 positions matching TRBD1. The CDR3 totals 16 residues. Germline lookup yields CDR1 MGHRA and CDR2 YSYEKL. The J segment lost 2 bases and the V segment lost 1 base, leaving 4 bases of the junction unmatched.